This paragraph covers one T cell receptor beta chain sequence. Measured with immunoSEQ multiplex PCR; TCRdb has only the in-frame clones, and not every one. The sample yields over 70,000 clones, approximately 87% seen once. Time point reported: peripheral blood 6 weeks after treatment start. This entry is derived from a study of PD-L1 blockade in urothelial cancer. Trimming cost V 1 base and J 4 bases; bases outside gene matches: 3. This CDR3 is 15 amino acids long. Germline loops: CDR1 LGHNA, CDR2 YSLEER. The clonotype was recovered from a man between 65 and 85 years old with urothelial cancer. The rearrangement links TRBV4-3 to TRBJ1-2, with 10 bases identical to TRBD1. Sample: PBMCs, taken around atezolizumab (anti-PD-L1) treatment. CDR3 region: CASSQATGGGYGYTF. For the CDR3, the DNA is TGCGCCAGCAGCCAAGCGACAGGGGGCGGCTATGGCTACACCTTC.